Below are 20 T cell receptor beta chains sequenced from a single sample in a study of human T cells and chemical hapten exposure. TCRdb used MiXCR to reprocess the RACE reads, holding one entry per CDR3 protein. The repertoire includes some 91,000 distinct CDR3 sequences, over 10% of them detected once, and approximately 2.1% sits in the top ten. Time point described: patch test 1, 2 weeks after DPC sensitization. Treatment in this sample: therapeutic diphenylcyclopropenone sensitization with weekly scalp DPC. The sample here was whole blood, taken in connection with sensitization to the hapten diphenylcyclopropenone (DPC). These receptors all come from a woman in her thirties or forties with alopecia areata. Some clones in this sample may be carry-over from other donors' samples.

V gene TRBV27 combines with J gene TRBJ2-7; possible D gene TRBD2, 5 bases. CDR1 is MNHEY, CDR2 SMNVEV, per germline (reference sequence). CDR3 length: 17 residues. V was cut by 3 bases and J by 0 bases, with 18 bases left in between. Written as DNA, the CDR3 is TGTGCCAGCAGTTTGTCTGGCCTTCGGAGCGGCTCCTACGAGCAGTACTTC. This sequence encodes CASSLSGLRSGSYEQYF.

This clonotype was found a few times. The V gene is TRBV5-5, the J gene TRBJ2-2; TRBD2 aligns across 9 bases. V lost 7 bases to trimming and J lost 6 bases; unmatched junction nucleotides: 10. Per germline, CDR1 SGHKS and CDR2 YYEKEE (reference sequence). The CDR3 runs to 15 residues. CDR3 coding DNA: TGTGCCAGCGGACTGCCGGGACTAGCAGCCGGGGAGCTGTTTTTT. Residues: CASGLPGLAAGELFF.

In the case of this clonotype: This may come from a read error, since a much larger clone is one base off. The chain combines TRBV4-3 with TRBJ1-5, with D possibly being TRBD1 (5 bases). Trimming took off 0 bases at V and 4 bases at J, with 13 bases between the two ends. This CDR3 has 16 residues. Germline values: CDR1 LGHNA, CDR2 YSLEER. The DNA of the CDR3 is TGCGCCAGCAGCCAAGAAAGTGGGTCAGGGAATCAGCCCCAGCATTTT. This translates into CASSQESGSGNQPQHF.

This rearrangement joins TRBV30 to TRBJ2-2; 10 bases fit TRBD1. CDR1 GTSNPN and CDR2 SVGIG come from the germline V gene (reference sequence). This CDR3 is 13 amino acids long. Trimming took 8 bases from V and 4 from J; bases not matched to a gene: 4. CDR3 loop: CARGTGVTGELFF. In DNA form, the CDR3 reads TGTGCCCGTGGGACAGGGGTCACCGGGGAGCTGTTTTTT.

This clonotype was seen repeatedly, ten times or more. V is TRBV4-1 and J is TRBJ1-6; D not resolved. The germline V and J ends were trimmed by 2 bases and 0 bases, with 11 bases remaining between them. Germline-derived CDR1 and CDR2 are MGHRA and YSYEKL. The length of the CDR3 is 17 residues. The CDR3 bases are TGCGCCAGCAGCCAACGAAGCGGGAGCTCCTATAATTCACCCCTCCACTTT. Protein sequence: CASSQRSGSSYNSPLHF.

This clonotype was seen many times. Its ends do not fully match the called genes, so a read error is possible. The gene calls are TRBV7-7 and TRBJ2-2, with a possible D match to TRBD1 (6 bases). Germline-derived CDR1 and CDR2 are SSHAT and FNYEAQ (reference sequence). The CDR3 is made up of 13 amino acids. Here the CDR3 reads CASSLATGGELFF. The CDR3 region has the DNA TGTGCTAGCAGCTTAGCGACAGGCGGGGAGCTGTTTTTT. Drawing the rest from reference TRBV7-7 and TRBJ2-2, the complete variable domain is GAGVSQSPRYKVTKRGQDVTLRCDPISSHATLYWYQQALGQGPEFLTYFNYEAQPDKSGLPSDRFSAERPEGSISTLTIQRTEQRDSAMYRCASSLATGGELFFGEGSRLTVL.

This clonotype was found many times. V is TRBV6-2 or TRBV6-3 and J is TRBJ2-7; D is uncertain. The CDR3 has 14 amino acids. V lost 6 bases and J lost 3, with 15 bases in between. Germline assignment: CDR1 MNHEY and CDR2 SVGEGT. The chain's CDR3 is CASRPSDGYYEQYF. CDR3 DNA sequence: TGTGCCAGCAGGCCATCGGACGGGTACTACGAGCAGTACTTC.

This clonotype was detected a few times. The chain is built from TRBV29-1 and TRBJ2-5; TRBD2 matches at 8 bases. Losses at the gene ends were 0 bases for V and 1 base for J; bases not matched to a gene: 7. The CDR3 totals 16 residues. Germline V gene lookup returns CDR1 SQVTM and CDR2 ANQGSEA. CDR3 residues: CSVEDPAGALQETQYF. In nucleotides, the CDR3 is TGCAGCGTTGAAGATCCAGCGGGAGCCCTCCAAGAGACCCAGTACTTC.

The genes are TRBV11-3 and TRBJ2-7; D is unclear. The germline V gene encodes CDR1 SGHNT and CDR2 YENEEA. The CDR3 has 15 residues. V lost 1 base, J lost 0 bases, and 10 bases lay in between. The CDR3 DNA reads TGTGCCAGCAGCTTAGGAGGTTCTAGCTCCTACGAGCAGTACTTC. This translates into CASSLGGSSSYEQYF. The full variable domain, with the rest looked up from reference TRBV11-3 and TRBJ2-7, is EAGVVQSPRYKIIEKKQPVAFWCNPISGHNTLYWYLQNLGQGPELLIRYENEEAVDDSQLPKDRFSAERLKGVDSTLKIQPAELGDSAVYLCASSLGGSSSYEQYFGPGTRLTVT.

This clonotype was counted only a few times. The chain is built from TRBV28 and TRBJ1-1; D unclear. The CDR3 covers 13 residues. Trimming removed 5 bases from V and 4 bases from J, with 11 bases in between. Germline CDR1 reads MDHEN; CDR2 reads SYDVKM. CDR3 coding DNA: TGTGCCAGCAGTCCCCCTCGGGTCACTGAAGCTTTCTTT. Its translation: CASSPPRVTEAFF.

A note on this clonotype: Given a much more abundant clone one base away, this may be a read error. This chain connects TRBV3-1 to TRBJ2-5; D is uncertain. The CDR3 contains 13 residues. Per the germline V gene, CDR1 is LGHDT and CDR2 is YNNKEL (reference sequence). V lost 2 bases, J lost 8 bases, and 12 bases lay in between. In DNA form, the CDR3 reads TGTGCCAGCAGCCAAAGGACGAACACCACCCAGTACTTC. Encoded protein: CASSQRTNTTQYF.

Many counts were recorded for this clonotype. This chain uses TRBV6-2 or TRBV6-3 with TRBJ2-7; possibly TRBD1 for D (5 bases). Germline CDR1 is MNHEY and CDR2 is SVGEGT. V was clipped by 5 bases and J by 3 bases, with 8 bases between them. The CDR3 covers 12 residues. Here the CDR3 DNA reads TGTGCCAGCAGTCGACAGCACTACGAGCAGTACTTC. Its translation: CASSRQHYEQYF.

This clonotype was observed many times. This chain links TRBV5-5 with TRBJ1-5, with a weak D call TRBD1 (5 bases). Trimming shortened V by 4 bases and J by 4 bases, and 9 bases separated the two germline ends. Germline CDR1 is SGHKS and CDR2 is YYEKEE (reference sequence). This CDR3 contains 13 residues. CDR3 sequence reads: CASSTGPNQPQHF. The CDR3 nucleotides read TGTGCCAGCAGCACAGGACCGAATCAGCCCCAGCATTTT.

The V gene is TRBV7-8, the J gene TRBJ2-7; 9 positions agree with TRBD2. V lost 4 bases, J lost 2 bases, and 3 bases stayed unmatched. CDR3 length equals 14 residues. CDR1 SGHVS and CDR2 FQNEAQ come from the germline V gene. The CDR3: CASSSGLAAYEQYF. Written as DNA, the CDR3 is TGTGCCAGCAGCTCGGGACTAGCCGCCTACGAGCAGTACTTC.

This clonotype has a handful of counts. The rearrangement joins TRBV7-9 to TRBJ2-1; D possibly corresponds to TRBD1 (5 bases). V was clipped by 6 bases and J by 3 bases, with 12 bases between them. Germline values: CDR1 SEHNR, CDR2 FQNEAQ (reference sequence). The CDR3 covers 14 residues. The CDR3 is CASRSTGVYNEQFF. The CDR3 DNA sequence: TGTGCCAGCAGGTCAACAGGAGTCTACAATGAGCAGTTCTTC.

This clonotype was detected only a few times. The rearrangement joins TRBV11-3 to TRBJ2-7; a weak D match, TRBD2 (5 bases). The germline V gene encodes CDR1 SGHNT and CDR2 YENEEA. V was pared by 0 bases and J by 0 bases, with 15 bases between. The CDR3 spans 17 residues. CDR3 nucleotides: TGTGCCAGCAGCTTAGAAGAGGGCAGTATGCTCTCCTACGAGCAGTACTTC. This sequence encodes CASSLEEGSMLSYEQYF.

This clonotype was counted a few times. The chain carries TRBV28 and TRBJ1-2; no definite D call. Germline V gene data show CDR1 as MDHEN and CDR2 as SYDVKM. The CDR3 length is 12 residues. V lost 3 bases to trimming and J lost 4 bases, with 6 bases between them. The CDR3 loop is CASSFRAYGYTF. The CDR3 DNA sequence: TGTGCCAGCAGTTTTCGGGCCTATGGCTACACCTTC.

This clonotype occurred a few times. This sequence joins TRBV5-6 and TRBJ2-1; D may be TRBD1 (8 bases). Trimming pared 3 bases from V and 6 bases from J, leaving 19 bases between. This CDR3 is built from 16 residues. The V gene's germline CDR1 is SGHDT and CDR2 YYEEEE. For the CDR3, the DNA is TGTGCCAGCAGCTACGATACAGGGGGGGATTTCAATGAGCAGTTCTTC. Residues: CASSYDTGGDFNEQFF.

This clonotype was observed a few times. J is TRBJ2-7 and V is TRBV20-1; D might be TRBD1 or TRBD2, each matching 6 bases. Germline CDR1 reads DFQATT; CDR2 reads SNEGSKA (reference sequence). V lost 1 base and J lost 0, with 19 bases in between. The CDR3 consists of 17 residues. CDR3 residues: CSARVGGGQPFSYEQYF. The CDR3 DNA follows: TGCAGTGCTAGAGTGGGGGGAGGACAGCCGTTCTCCTACGAGCAGTACTTC.

This sequence joins TRBV6-2 or TRBV6-3 and TRBJ2-5, with a weak D call TRBD1 (5 bases). The CDR3 is made up of 16 amino acids. Per germline, CDR1 MNHEY and CDR2 SVGEGT. V lost 0 bases and J 2 bases, leaving 13 bases between the germline ends. CDR3 sequence reads: CASSYSPDTTQETQYF. As DNA, the CDR3 is TGTGCCAGCAGTTACTCGCCGGACACAACTCAAGAGACCCAGTACTTC.